Presented here are 18 T cell receptor beta chains from one specimen sequenced in a study of STAT5B mutations in CD4+ large granular lymphocyte leukemia. Libraries were prepared by immunoSEQ multiplex PCR; TCRdb keeps only in-frame clonotypes and omits some of them. This sample has just over 40,000 clones, with 81% found just once. Sequencing was done on a sample of CD4+ T cells from blood buffy coats. The receptors originated from a human donor in good health.

This clone was seen a handful of times. The V gene is TRBV11-2, the J gene TRBJ1-6; D is unresolved. This CDR3 region has 13 residues. V gave up 7 bases and J gave up 10 bases, with 14 bases separating them. Germline assignment: CDR1 SGHAT and CDR2 FQNNGV. This CDR3 is CASTENVQSPLHF. CDR3 DNA: TGTGCCAGCACCGAGAACGTCCAATCACCCCTCCACTTT.

The chain employs TRBV19 and TRBJ2-3, with 11 bases aligning to TRBD2. Trimming at V came to 6 bases and at J to 1 base, leaving 3 bases not matched to a gene. Germline CDR1 reads LNHDA; CDR2 reads SQIVND (reference sequence). This CDR3 region has 15 residues. Written as DNA, the CDR3 is TGTGCCAGTAGCCTACTAGCGGGGGGCACAGATACGCAGTATTTT. Translating it yields CASSLLAGGTDTQYF.

This rearrangement joins TRBV27 to TRBJ2-7; D not resolved. The germline gives CDR1 MNHEY, CDR2 SMNVEV (reference sequence). Trimming left V 2 bases short and J 2 bases short, with 13 bases between. The CDR3 covers 15 residues. The CDR3 spells CASSLEEGPTYEQYF. The CDR3 DNA reads TGTGCCAGCAGTTTAGAGGAAGGCCCAACCTACGAGCAGTACTTC.

The chain is built from TRBV19 and TRBJ1-1; TRBD1 matches at 8 bases. Germline V gene sequence: CDR1 LNHDA, CDR2 SQIVND (reference sequence). The CDR3 extends over 15 amino acids. V lost 3 bases and J lost 1; bases outside the gene matches: 4. The CDR3 is CASSITGTGNTEAFF. The CDR3 region has the DNA TGTGCCAGTAGTATCACCGGGACAGGGAACACTGAAGCTTTCTTT.

The chain carries TRBV15 and TRBJ2-7, with 8 bases aligning to TRBD1. From germline, CDR1 is LNHNV and CDR2 YYDKDF (reference sequence). The CDR3 has 17 residues. Losses at the gene ends were 4 bases for V and 1 base for J; bases not matched to a gene: 12. CDR3 sequence: CATSKRLPGQGSYEQYF. In nucleotides, the CDR3 is TGTGCCACCAGCAAAAGACTACCCGGACAGGGTTCCTACGAGCAGTACTTC.

The chain is built from TRBV7-9 and TRBJ2-5; TRBD2 matches at 11 bases. V shed 1 base, J shed 4 bases, and the junction held 5 bases outside the gene matches. CDR3 size: 16 residues. Germline values: CDR1 SEHNR, CDR2 FQNEAQ (reference sequence). The DNA for the CDR3 is TGTGCCAGCAGCTTAGGTAGCGGGGGGGCCAGAGAGACCCAGTACTTC. The encoded protein is CASSLGSGGARETQYF.

This chain links TRBV11-3 with TRBJ1-2; 7 bases agree with TRBD1. Germline trimming cut 5 bases from V and 7 bases from J; bases unmatched to any gene: 10. Germline loops: CDR1 SGHNT, CDR2 YENEEA. CDR3 length: 14 residues. The CDR3 protein is CASSLTGAGGGYTF. CDR3 coding DNA: TGTGCCAGCAGCCTCACAGGGGCCGGGGGTGGCTACACCTTC.

The gene calls are TRBV7-9 and TRBJ1-2; D gene ambiguous. The V end was cut by 4 bases, the J end by 5 bases, with 14 bases between. The length of the CDR3 is 14 residues. Germline V CDR1 and CDR2: SEHNR, FQNEAQ (reference sequence). CDR3 nucleotides: TGTGCCAGCAGCTCAAACCCGGGTTTGTATGGCTACACCTTC. Translation gives CASSSNPGLYGYTF.

The chain couples TRBV18 to TRBJ2-4; no clear D. The V gene lost 2 bases and the J gene lost 8 bases, with 13 bases spanning the gap. The CDR3 has 14 residues. The germline V gene encodes CDR1 KGHSH and CDR2 LQKENI. CDR3 coding DNA: TGTGCCAGCTCACCAGATGTGGTGGTGGACATTCAGTACTTC. Its protein product is CASSPDVVVDIQYF.

The chain recombines TRBV10-3 with TRBJ1-2; 12 bases map to TRBD1. Germline CDR1 ENHRY, CDR2 SYGVKD. This CDR3 has 14 residues. The V segment lost 6 bases and the J segment 8 bases; nucleotides outside the gene matches: 7. In nucleotides, the CDR3 is TGTGCCATCAGCCCGGGACAGGGGGCCGGAGGCTACACCTTC. It specifies CAISPGQGAGGYTF.

In its sample, this clone was seen once. The junction departs from germline at one end; a sequencing error may be responsible. V gene TRBV7-7 combines with J gene TRBJ1-1; D unresolved. This CDR3 is 14 amino acids long. CDR1 and CDR2 from the germline V gene are SSHAT and FNYEAQ (reference sequence). This chain's CDR3 is CASSPSGMNTEAFF. The CDR3 nucleotides are TGTGCTAGCAGCCCCTCTGGTATGAACACTGAAGCTTTCTTT.

This sequence joins TRBV5-1 and TRBJ2-1, with 15 positions matching TRBD2. CDR1 is SGHRS and CDR2 is YFSETQ in the germline V gene. Trimming at V came to 4 bases and at J to 9 bases, leaving 8 bases not matched to a gene. The CDR3 has 16 amino acids. The CDR3 is CASSLRTSGGAFEQFF. The CDR3 DNA sequence: TGCGCCAGCAGCCTTCGGACTAGCGGGGGGGCATTTGAGCAGTTCTTC. The variable domain in full, completed from reference TRBV5-1 and TRBJ2-1, reads KAGVTQTPRYLIKTRGQQVTLSCSPISGHRSVSWYQQTPGQGLQFLFEYFSETQRNKGNFPGRFSGRQFSNSRSEMNVSTLELGDSALYLCASSLRTSGGAFEQFFGPGTRLTVL.

This clone was seen more than once but under ten times. The chain uses TRBV9 and TRBJ2-3, with 9 bases lining up with TRBD1. Per the germline V gene, CDR1 is SGDLS and CDR2 is YYNGEE. The CDR3 is made up of 15 amino acids. Trimming took 4 bases from V and 4 from J; bases not matched to a gene: 7. CDR3 sequence (DNA): TGTGCCAGCAGCTCCGCGGGACAGGGTTCAGATACGCAGTATTTT. Translation gives CASSSAGQGSDTQYF.

The genes are TRBV4-3 and TRBJ1-1, with D possibly TRBD1 on 6 matching bases. CDR1 and CDR2 from the germline V gene are LGHNA and YSLEER. The CDR3 spans 15 residues. The V end was cut by 0 bases, the J end by 3 bases, with 11 bases between. The CDR3 DNA is TGCGCCAGCAGCCAAGAAAACAGGGTTTACACTGAAGCTTTCTTT. It encodes CASSQENRVYTEAFF.

The J gene is TRBJ2-7, the V gene TRBV7-2, with TRBD2 matching over 12 bases. The trim removed 6 bases at V and 7 bases at J, leaving 10 bases unmatched. The germline V gene has CDR1 SGHTA and CDR2 FQGNSA. The CDR3 loop spans 15 amino acids. CDR3 amino acids: CASRTGLAGRGEQYF. DNA for the CDR3: TGTGCCAGCAGAACCGGACTAGCGGGACGAGGAGAGCAGTACTTC.

The V gene is TRBV4-3, the J gene TRBJ1-6; D possibly corresponds to TRBD1 (6 bases). This CDR3 region has 17 residues. In germline, CDR1 is LGHNA, CDR2 YSLEER. Trimming removed 1 base from V and 4 bases from J, with 14 bases in between. CDR3 in amino acids: CASSQADRSNYNSPLHF. CDR3 bases: TGCGCCAGCAGCCAAGCCGACAGGTCCAATTATAATTCACCCCTCCACTTT.

This chain joins TRBV19 and TRBJ1-6, with 7 bases matching TRBD1. This CDR3 region has 17 residues. Per the germline V gene, CDR1 is LNHDA and CDR2 is SQIVND (reference sequence). J gave up 7 bases and V 6 bases, and 15 bases lay outside the gene matches. The CDR3 sequence: CASSDILRDSKNSPLHF. In DNA, the CDR3 is TGTGCCAGTAGCGATATCCTCCGGGACAGCAAAAATTCACCCCTCCACTTT.

The V gene is TRBV21-1, the J gene TRBJ2-1; TRBD2 is taken as the D call from the table, unchecked against the DNA. TRBV21-1 is assigned pseudogene status. The CDR3 contains 17 residues. The CDR3 region is CASSEMTGDRPGNEQFF. CDR3 DNA sequence: TGTGCCAGCAGCGAGATGACGGGAGACCGGCCGGGCAATGAGCAGTTCTTC.